A single T cell receptor beta chain is shown here with its context. This clonotype was counted many times. The target of this receptor is not known. Nothing much larger sits one base from this clone, and base qualities are not available. Libraries came from multiplex PCR. Instrument on record: Illumina HiSeq 4000. iRepertoire HTBI primers and Arm-PCR amplification of CDR3 regions were used to construct TCR beta libraries. Gel purification was performed on PCR products prior to sequencing. The original pipeline was this. Across samples, around 58 TRBV and roughly 15 TRBJ segments were identified and used for gene usage analysis of CDR3 amino acid clonotypes. COPE and FqMerger were used to merge the filtered high-quality paired reads into contigs. BLAST was used to align contigs to the IMGT TRBV, TRBD and TRBJ reference genes, and CDR3 was defined following IMGT. Any clonotype with a frequency above 0.1% was counted as a highly expanded clone. Shannon entropy served as the measure of repertoire diversity, while the Gini coefficient captured V-J evenness. Public clonotypes were defined as clonotypes shared by more than one individual. TCRdb reanalyzed the raw reads on its own, using fastp at Q25 for trimming and MiXCR for clone calling, and kept in-frame beta chains. Rows merge per CDR3 protein into single entries with the most common DNA and genes. What appears here as the V and J calls and clone size reflects TCRdb's work, not the paper's. The sample table holds roughly 610,000 distinct CDR3 sequences, of which 16% were seen once. The ten largest clones capture more than 15% of the sample.

The time point label, as the study defines it: newly diagnosed GD, antithyroid drugs for less than 3 months. For both TCR sequencing and RNA sequencing, RNA was extracted from PBMCs using TRIzol. Graves' disease was diagnosed according to American Thyroid Association guidelines. The patients came from an endocrinology department in Xi'an, China. From each patient, around 9 milliliters of peripheral blood was collected into an EDTA anticoagulant tube. Ficoll Paque Plus density gradient separation was used to isolate PBMCs, and no further T cell sorting was done. An Agilent 2100 Bioanalyzer and agarose gel were used to assess RNA quality, and a NanoDrop 2000 was used to measure RNA concentration. This sample is drawn from a study of regulatory T cells in long-lasting Graves disease (dated by TCRdb to 2020 to 2022). About the investigation overall: Patients with newly diagnosed Graves' disease had been on antithyroid drugs for under 3 months. Patients with persistent Graves' disease were compared with patients with newly diagnosed Graves' disease using TCR sequencing and RNA sequencing of peripheral blood. The study was conducted in China and was registered as a clinical trial. A total of around 35 samples underwent TCR sequencing: some 13 from persistent and about 20 from newly diagnosed Graves' disease patients.

CDR3 length: 13 amino acids, cysteine to phenylalanine. Only the CDR3 DNA stays, 39 bases, in frame from base 1. The germline V gene gives CDR1 as SGHVS and CDR2 as FNYEAQ. V lost 1 base and J lost 8 bases; the stretch between them is 9 bases long. The full study reports these points: Because the primary lesion, thyroid tissue, could not be accessed, the study looked at peripheral blood alone. The authors acknowledged the small sample size as a limitation that may reduce accuracy. A larger number of public clonotypes was shared among persistent patients (more than 2,500) than among newly diagnosed patients (around 970). Sequencing and analysis were limited to the TCR beta chain. Compared with newly diagnosed patients, persistent Graves' disease patients had lower TCR Shannon entropy and fewer highly expanded clones, which suggests clonal expansion. Persistent disease showed preferential use of TRBV28, TRBJ1-2 and TRBJ2-5, whereas newly diagnosed disease favored TRBV20-1 and TRBJ2-1.

The same data also went into a second study, on T cells in Graves' hyperthyroidism and ophthalmopathy. The second publication reports: Stable Graves' hyperthyroidism was defined as the absence of progression to ophthalmopathy over 18 months of follow-up. Hyperthyroidism patients were newly diagnosed, with disease duration under 2 months, and aged 18 to 65 years. Any patient with an uncontrolled infection, another autoimmune disease, pregnancy or lactation was excluded. Diagnoses relied on clinical symptoms, serum thyroxine and TRAb, thyroid ultrasound and orbital computed tomography. The TCR CDR3 was subjected to a first round of RT-PCR using the HTBI primer set and the Qiagen OneStep RT-PCR kit. Blood samples also contained most of the expanded thyroid clonotypes (frequency above 0.001), which suggests that blood repertoires may reflect thyroid immune responses. In cross-validation, a model built on a 13 V-J signature told ophthalmopathy apart from stable hyperthyroidism with over 85% sensitivity and around 83% specificity, and in testing the same model reached 80%/75%. In validation, the model predicted progression to ophthalmopathy a median of roughly 6.5 months before onset, with 65% to 71% sensitivity and about 72% specificity. To identify distinguishing TCR V-J signatures, a discovery cohort of about 95 patients was used, comprising 43 with Graves' ophthalmopathy and about 59 with stable Graves' hyperthyroidism. Prospective prediction of ophthalmopathy was tested in an independent validation cohort consisting of some 18 hyperthyroidism patients and 17 patients who later progressed to ophthalmopathy. The 95 to 100 discovery patients were randomly divided into training and test sets at a 7:3 ratio. The study also compared thyroid tissue and blood T-cell repertoires from several Graves' hyperthyroidism patients. Following sampling, methimazole starting at 30 mg daily was given to hyperthyroidism patients, and high-dose intravenous methylprednisolone was given to ophthalmopathy patients. Libraries were constructed in a second round of multiplex PCR, after which size selection and purification were performed. Paired-end sequencing of the libraries was performed with 100 bp reads on an Illumina HiSeq2000. Raw data were processed with SOAPnuke, discarding reads with adapters, uncalled bases, mean Phred below 15, or no exact constant-primer or identifier match. COPE v1.2.5 was used to merge the high-quality paired reads, and each unique nucleotide sequence was defined as a clonotype. MiTCR v1.1 was used to align the clonotypes against IMGT TRBV, TRBD and TRBJ reference segments. Analysis was restricted to V-J combinations with a frequency above 0.0001, which covered roughly 99% of repertoires. A TCS score was defined as the ratio of F50 (clonal expansion) to E x V (chaos), with BLOSUM62-based TCRdist applied between CDR3 peptides within each V-J. Welch's t-statistics and random forest reduced 514 V-J features to roughly 13, which were used in a naive Bayes classifier (R e1071). Sample size was not statistically predetermined, and blinding of investigators to group allocation was not performed. The paper reports TCR Vbeta CDR3 sequencing of more than 120 peripheral blood samples: approximately 41 ophthalmopathy, 75 to 80 hyperthyroidism and approximately 17 progressor patients.

The TCR sequence derives from a woman aged 25-40 years with Graves disease. Donor details come from another sample of the same person, matched by shared clones. This chain joins TRBV7-6 to TRBJ2-1; there is no confident call for the D gene. This specimen was peripheral blood mononuclear cells (PBMCs), taken at new diagnosis, from a patient treated with antithyroid drugs. The nucleotide sequence is given as TGTGCCAGCAGCTTAGTGTACGGCGATGAGCAGTTCTTC. Translated, it gives CASSLVYGDEQFF.